A selection of T cell receptor beta chains follows, all from one sample in a study of cytomegalovirus exposure and HLA in healthy donors. Sequencing used immunoSEQ multiplex PCR; TCRdb keeps in-frame clones, though not all of them. The sample holds about 160,000 clones, less than 80% seen once. The specimen was PBMCs. These receptors were collected from a man in his forties in good health and CMV-seronegative. Both conserved end residues are part of each CDR3. D genes are given only for firm matches. Clone size is given for some rows only: seen once, a few or many times, or a class if the clone is expanded.

D	size	V	J	DNA	CDR3
TRBD1	-	TRBV2	TRBJ1-5	TGTGCCAGCTGCAGACAGGGCGATAGCAATCAGCCCCAGCATTTT	CASCRQGDSNQPQHF
TRBD1	once	TRBV5-1	TRBJ1-1	TGCGCCAGCAGCTTACAGGGGGCGACTGAAGCTTTCTTT	CASSLQGATEAFF
TRBD1	-	TRBV14	TRBJ1-2	TGTGCCAGCAGCCCCCGGGACAGGGGCGGCTACACCTTC	CASSPRDRGGYTF
-	-	TRBV30	TRBJ1-4	TGTGCCTGGAGGGCAGGCAATGAAAAACTGTTTTTT	CAWRAGNEKLFF
TRBD1	few	TRBV27	TRBJ1-5	TGTGCCAGCAGTTCTACAGGGGCCCAGGGGCCCCAGCATTTT	CASSSTGAQGPQHF
-	-	TRBV4-1	TRBJ2-2	TGCGCCAGCAGCCAAGACACGACACAATCCACCGGGGAGCTGTTTTTT	CASSQDTTQSTGELFF
-	-	TRBV27	TRBJ2-4	TGTGCCAGCAGTTCGGACAGAATAGCCAAAAACATTCAGTACTTC	CASSSDRIAKNIQYF
TRBD1	few	TRBV28	TRBJ1-5	TGTGCCAGTACTGGGACAGGAGGACAGCCCCAGCATTTT	CASTGTGGQPQHF
-	-	TRBV4-2	TRBJ1-1	TGTGCCAGCAGCCAAGACCCGAGGGACACTGAAGCTTTCTTT	CASSQDPRDTEAFF
TRBD1	-	TRBV27	TRBJ2-1	TGTGCCAGCAGTTTACTCGGGACAGCTGACAATGAGCAGTTCTTC	CASSLLGTADNEQFF
TRBD2	few	TRBV5-5	TRBJ2-2	TGTGCCAGCGGACCTAGCGGGGTGAACACCGGGGAGCTGTTTTTT	CASGPSGVNTGELFF
TRBD1	-	TRBV11-3	TRBJ1-1	TGTGCCAGCAGCCCCCGGACAGGTGGGAACACTGAAGCTTTCTTT	CASSPRTGGNTEAFF
-	-	TRBV19	TRBJ2-2	TGTGCCAGTAGTGGGGAGGCGAACACCGGGGAGCTGTTTTTT	CASSGEANTGELFF
TRBD2	-	TRBV5-4	TRBJ2-7	TGTGCCAGCAGCTTGAGCGGGGGTTCCTACGAGCAGTACTTC	CASSLSGGSYEQYF